Below, one TCR beta chain is given with its context. It lacks a known antigen. Base qualities are missing; no much larger clone stands one base away. Enrolling through a virtual design, the prospective study's participants ranged in age from roughly 18 to 89 years and lived across roughly 23 United States geographic areas. In the prospective study, cohorts were assigned on the basis of participant-reported clinical history obtained from a screening survey and a study questionnaire. Exposed participants had been in contact, within 2 weeks of entering the study, with a person who had a PCR-confirmed or clinician-diagnosed case of COVID-19. Mobile phlebotomists in the prospective study collected whole blood, serum and a nasopharyngeal or oropharyngeal swab from every participant. Prospective study participants could optionally give additional blood draws and questionnaires over an approximately 2-month period. Before DNA extraction, prospective study blood samples were shipped either frozen or at room temperature.

This entry comes from a study of blood T cell repertoires in COVID-19 (dated by TCRdb to between 2020 and 2021). About the investigation overall: Collaborator samples came from the United States, Italy and Spain and covered acute and convalescent phases of COVID-19. The prospective study material was composed of cDNA or gDNA derived from T cells, B-cell-depleted T cells, or PBMCs. Deeply sampled blood TCRbeta repertoires from subjects exposed to, actively infected with, or recovered from COVID-19 were included in the dataset. The repertoires were released in a freely available public database intended as a resource for research on the immune response to SARS-CoV-2. HLA class I and class II types, where available, came from metadata supplied by the sample provider rather than from assay-based typing. Samples came from the ongoing ImmuneRACE study (first 160 participants) plus 1,254 subjects from 6 global collaborators. A de-identified subject ID, COVID-19 status, age in years and sex were almost always included in the sample metadata.

The full study reports these points: Clinical and demographic metadata were provided uncurated, with the amount varying by source and participant.

The germline V gene encodes CDR1 MNHEY and CDR2 SMNVEV (reference sequence). CDR3 length: 15 amino acids, cysteine to phenylalanine. Of the read, only the CDR3 DNA is kept; its 45 bases are in frame from base 1. V lost 5 bases and J lost 0 bases; the stretch between them is 11 bases long. TCRbeta CDR3 regions were amplified from genomic DNA using the immunoSEQ Assay, a bias-controlled multiplex PCR. From the authors' description of their analysis: Nucleated cell counts per sample were estimated from amplification of reference gene primers within the assay. To quantify the absolute abundance of each unique TCRbeta CDR3 rearrangement, sequence reads were collapsed and filtered. Productive Simpson clonality was computed per sample as the square root of Simpson's diversity index over productive rearrangements. The clones in this table, taken by TCRdb from immuneACCESS, are in-frame only. Not every clone is retained; where verified, under half of the shortfall comes from an unresolved V gene, and the cause of the rest is unknown. V, J and clone size were drawn from that table, and D and trimming were deduced from the DNA. The sample contains 350,000 or so clones, about nine tenths of them found a single time. In total, the top ten clones hold approximately 0.93% of the sample.

Recombination joined TRBV27 with TRBJ2-1, with no confident D gene call. The sequenced sample consisted of PBMCs or T cells enriched from blood (not recorded which). This clonotype originated in a woman in her twenties or thirties who had been exposed to COVID-19. The CDR3 protein is CASSPIYSSYNEQFF. The bases are TGTGCCAGCAGTCCAATCTATAGCTCCTACAATGAGCAGTTCTTC.